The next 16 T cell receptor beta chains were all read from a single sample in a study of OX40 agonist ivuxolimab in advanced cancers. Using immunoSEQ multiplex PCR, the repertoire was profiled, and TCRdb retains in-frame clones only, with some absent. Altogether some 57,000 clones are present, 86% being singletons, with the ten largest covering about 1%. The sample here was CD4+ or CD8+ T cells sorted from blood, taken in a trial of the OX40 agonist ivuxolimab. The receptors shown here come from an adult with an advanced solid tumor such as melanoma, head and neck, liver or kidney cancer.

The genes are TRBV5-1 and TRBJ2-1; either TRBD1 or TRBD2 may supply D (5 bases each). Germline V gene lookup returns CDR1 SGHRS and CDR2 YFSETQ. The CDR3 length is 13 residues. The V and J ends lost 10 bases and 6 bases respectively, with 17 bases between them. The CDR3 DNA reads TGCGCCGGCTCTCCCGGGGCCACCAATGAGCAGTTCTTC. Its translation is CAGSPGATNEQFF.

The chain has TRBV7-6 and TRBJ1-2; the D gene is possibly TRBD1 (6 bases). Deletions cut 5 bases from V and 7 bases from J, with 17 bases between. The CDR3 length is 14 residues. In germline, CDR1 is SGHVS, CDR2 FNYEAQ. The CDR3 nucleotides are TGTGCCAGCAGCGCCTCGACAGGTTCTGGTGGCTACACCTTC. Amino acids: CASSASTGSGGYTF.

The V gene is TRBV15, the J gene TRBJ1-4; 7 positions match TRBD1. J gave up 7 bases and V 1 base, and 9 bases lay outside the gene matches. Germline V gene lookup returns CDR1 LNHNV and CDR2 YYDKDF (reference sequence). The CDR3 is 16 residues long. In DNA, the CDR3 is TGTGCCACCAGCAGAGCTGCTGAAGGGGGCGGTGAAAAACTGTTTTTT. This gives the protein CATSRAAEGGGEKLFF.

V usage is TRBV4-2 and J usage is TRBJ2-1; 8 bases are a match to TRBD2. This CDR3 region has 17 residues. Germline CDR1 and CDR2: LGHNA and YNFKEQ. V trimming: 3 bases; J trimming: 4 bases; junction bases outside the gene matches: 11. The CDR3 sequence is CASSHPTNGRDYNEQFF. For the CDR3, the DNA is TGTGCCAGCAGCCATCCAACCAACGGGAGGGATTACAATGAGCAGTTCTTC.

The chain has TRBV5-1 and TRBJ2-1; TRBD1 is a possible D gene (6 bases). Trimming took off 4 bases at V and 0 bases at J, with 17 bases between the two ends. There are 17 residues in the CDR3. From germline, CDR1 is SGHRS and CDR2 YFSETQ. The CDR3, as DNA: TGCGCCAGCAGCCTGGCTTTGATAGGGGGCTCCTACAATGAGCAGTTCTTC. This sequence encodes CASSLALIGGSYNEQFF.

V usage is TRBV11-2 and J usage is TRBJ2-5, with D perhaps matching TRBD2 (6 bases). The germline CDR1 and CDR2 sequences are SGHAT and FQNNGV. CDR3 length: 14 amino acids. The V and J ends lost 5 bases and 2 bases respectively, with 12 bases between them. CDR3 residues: CASSPGRGQETQYF. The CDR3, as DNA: TGTGCCAGCAGCCCCGGCCGGGGGCAAGAGACCCAGTACTTC.

In DNA form, the CDR3 reads TGTGCCAGCAGCGTAGCGAGCTCTGGAAACACCATATATTTT. It translates to CASSVASSGNTIYF. The chain couples TRBV9 to TRBJ1-3; D unclear. With 0 bases removed from V and 0 bases from J, the gap between germline ends came to 4 bases. The length of the CDR3 is 14 residues. The V gene's germline CDR1 is SGDLS and CDR2 YYNGEE.

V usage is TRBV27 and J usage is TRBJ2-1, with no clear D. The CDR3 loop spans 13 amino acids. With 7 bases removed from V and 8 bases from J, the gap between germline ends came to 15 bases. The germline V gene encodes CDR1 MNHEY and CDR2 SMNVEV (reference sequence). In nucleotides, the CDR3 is TGTGCCAGCACCTCCCTGGTCCAGGATGAGCAGTTCTTC. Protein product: CASTSLVQDEQFF.

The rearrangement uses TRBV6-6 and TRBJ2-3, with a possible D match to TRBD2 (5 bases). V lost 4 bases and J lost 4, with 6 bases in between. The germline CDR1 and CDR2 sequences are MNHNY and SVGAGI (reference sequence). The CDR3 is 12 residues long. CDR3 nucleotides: TGTGCCAGCAGTTCCGGGGCAGATACGCAGTATTTT. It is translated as CASSSGADTQYF.

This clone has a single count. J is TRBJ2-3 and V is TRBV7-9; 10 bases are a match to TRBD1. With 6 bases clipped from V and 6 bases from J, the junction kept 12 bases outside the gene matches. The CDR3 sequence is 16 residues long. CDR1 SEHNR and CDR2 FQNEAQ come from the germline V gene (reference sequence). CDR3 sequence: CASRRPGQGIRDTQYF. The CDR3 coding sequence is TGTGCCAGCAGGCGACCGGGACAGGGGATTCGGGATACGCAGTATTTT.

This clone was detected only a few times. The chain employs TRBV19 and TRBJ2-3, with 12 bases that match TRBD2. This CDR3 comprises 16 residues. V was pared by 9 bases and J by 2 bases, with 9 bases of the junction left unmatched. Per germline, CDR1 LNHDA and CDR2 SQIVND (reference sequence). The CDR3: CASSTSGSIPTDTQYF. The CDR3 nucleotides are TGTGCCAGCTCGACTAGCGGGAGTATCCCCACAGATACGCAGTATTTT.

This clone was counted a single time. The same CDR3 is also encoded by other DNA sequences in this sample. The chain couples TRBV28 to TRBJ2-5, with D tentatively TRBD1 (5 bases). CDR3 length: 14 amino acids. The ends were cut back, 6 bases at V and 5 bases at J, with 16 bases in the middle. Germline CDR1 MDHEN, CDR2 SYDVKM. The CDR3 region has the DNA TGTGCCAGCAGCCCCCCAAGGGGTTGGGAGACCCAGTACTTC. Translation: CASSPPRGWETQYF. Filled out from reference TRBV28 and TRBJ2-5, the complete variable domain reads DVKVTQSSRYLVKRTGEKVFLECVQDMDHENMFWYRQDPGLGLRLIYFSYDVKMKEKGDIPEGYSVSREKKERFSLILESASTNQTSMYLCASSPPRGWETQYFGPGTRLLVL.

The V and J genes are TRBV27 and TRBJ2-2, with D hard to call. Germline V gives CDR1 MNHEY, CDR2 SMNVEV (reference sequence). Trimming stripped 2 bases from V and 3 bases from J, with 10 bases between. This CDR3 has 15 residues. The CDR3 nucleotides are TGTGCCAGCAGTTTACGATCTAGATACACCGGGGAGCTGTTTTTT. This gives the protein CASSLRSRYTGELFF.

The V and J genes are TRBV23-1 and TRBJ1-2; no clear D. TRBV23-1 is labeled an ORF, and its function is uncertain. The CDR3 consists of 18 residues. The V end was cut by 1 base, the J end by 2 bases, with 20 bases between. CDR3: CASSQYNGPEDLNYGYTF. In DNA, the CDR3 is TGCGCCAGCAGTCAATACAACGGACCCGAGGACCTAAACTATGGCTACACCTTC.

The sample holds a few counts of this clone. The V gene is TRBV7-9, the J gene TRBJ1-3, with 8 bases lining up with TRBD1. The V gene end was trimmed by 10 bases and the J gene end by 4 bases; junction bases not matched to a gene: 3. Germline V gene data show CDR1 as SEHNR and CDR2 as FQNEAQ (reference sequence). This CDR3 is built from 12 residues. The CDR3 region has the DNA TGTGCCACCCGGGACAGGGGAAACACCATATATTTT. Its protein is CATRDRGNTIYF.

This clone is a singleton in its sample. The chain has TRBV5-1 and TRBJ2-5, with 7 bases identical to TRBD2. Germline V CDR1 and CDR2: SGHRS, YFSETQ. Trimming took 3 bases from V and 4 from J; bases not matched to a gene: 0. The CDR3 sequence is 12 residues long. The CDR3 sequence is CASSSGGETQYF. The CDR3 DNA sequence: TGCGCCAGCAGCTCGGGGGGAGAGACCCAGTACTTC.